This T cell receptor (beta chain) is from a study of beta chain features in type 1 diabetes. Study-level results: All four CD4+ subsets from Type 1 diabetes patients carried moderately but significantly shorter TCRB CDR3s. Individuals with type 1 diabetes displayed fewer insertions and more deletions at VDJ junctions.

Germline V CDR1 and CDR2: GTSNPN, SVGIG (reference sequence). This CDR3 is 14 amino acids long. V lost 7 bases, J lost 5 bases, and 19 bases lay in between. What was sequenced were expressed TCRB transcripts, since all of the isolated RNA had been reverse transcribed. Using immunoSEQ multiplex PCR, the repertoire was profiled, and TCRdb retains in-frame clones only, with some absent. Here the sample spans about 740,000 clones, roughly 13% being singletons. Concerning this clone itself: The antigen is not known.

Sequences were obtained from naive CD4+ T cells from blood. The V gene is TRBV30, the J gene TRBJ2-3; D ambiguous. The sequence was collected from a man between 18 and 35 years old with type 1 diabetes. CDR3 region: CALDRVGSGDTQYF. The CDR3 DNA reads TGTGCCTTGGACCGGGTTGGTTCAGGAGATACGCAGTATTTT.